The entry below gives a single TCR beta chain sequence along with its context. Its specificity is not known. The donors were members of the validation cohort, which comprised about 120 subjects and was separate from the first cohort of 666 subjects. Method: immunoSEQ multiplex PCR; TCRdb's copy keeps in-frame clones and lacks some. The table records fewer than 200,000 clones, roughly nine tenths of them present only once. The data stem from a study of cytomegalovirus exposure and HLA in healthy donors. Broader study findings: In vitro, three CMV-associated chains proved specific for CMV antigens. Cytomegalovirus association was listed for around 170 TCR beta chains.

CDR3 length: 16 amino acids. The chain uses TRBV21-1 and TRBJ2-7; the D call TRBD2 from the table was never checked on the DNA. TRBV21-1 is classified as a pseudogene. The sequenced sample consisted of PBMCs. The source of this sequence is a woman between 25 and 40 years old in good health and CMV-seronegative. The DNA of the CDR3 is TGTGCCAGCAACCTAGACGCGGGCCCGAGGACCCACGAGCAGTACTTC. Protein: CASNLDAGPRTHEQYF.